This TCR beta chain was sequenced during a study of blood T cell repertoires in COVID-19. Study in general: COVID-19 samples, acute and convalescent, were from the United States, Italy and Spain. Sources were T cells, B-cell-depleted T cells, or PBMCs; the material itself was cDNA or gDNA.

Germline CDR1 WSHSY, CDR2 SAAADI. This CDR3 contains 16 residues. V shed 3 bases and J 1 base; nucleotides not matched to a gene: 4. Study processing details: The authors estimated nucleated cell counts from reference gene primer amplification. Some clones are missing from TCRdb's copy, which holds only in-frame ones; the method was immunoSEQ multiplex PCR. V and J calls and clone size are given by that table; D and trimming were obtained from the DNA. In the table there are some 100,000 clones, more than 90% of which are singletons. Input material: peripheral blood. The TCR was taken from a man between 65 and 80 years old with acute or convalescent COVID-19. The chain combines TRBV10-2 with TRBJ2-5; 11 positions match TRBD2. The CDR3 DNA reads TGCGCCAGCAGTGAAACCGGGACTAGCGGCCAAGAGACCCAGTACTTC. This encodes CASSETGTSGQETQYF.